Listed below are T cell receptor beta chains from one sample, sequenced in a study of cytomegalovirus exposure and HLA in healthy donors. Sequencing was performed with immunoSEQ multiplex PCR; in TCRdb, only in-frame clones are kept and a portion is missing. The sample consists of about 140,000 clones, about 78% of them appearing once. The sample taken for sequencing was PBMCs. The receptors originated from a man younger than 35 in good health and CMV-seronegative. Each CDR3 is given with its conserved first and last residue. Fields, in order: V gene, D gene, J gene, clone size, CDR3 DNA, CDR3 protein. The D gene is left open where the match is weak. Size is omitted from some rows. Given values are once, few, many or a class for expanded clones.

V gene: TRBV11-2; D gene: TRBD1; J gene: TRBJ2-2; clone size: NA; CDR3 DNA: TGTGCCAGCAGGGGACAGGGGAGGACCGGGGAGCTGTTTTTT; CDR3 protein: CASRGQGRTGELFF
V gene: TRBV6-5; D gene: NA; J gene: TRBJ1-2; clone size: NA; CDR3 DNA: TGTGCCAGCAGACGAGGACAGTTGTATGGCTACACCTTC; CDR3 protein: CASRRGQLYGYTF
V gene: TRBV30; D gene: NA; J gene: TRBJ2-3; clone size: NA; CDR3 DNA: TGTGCCTGGAAACGCCCTGGAGTTGATACGCAGTGTTTT; CDR3 protein: CAWKRPGVDTQCF
V gene: TRBV9; D gene: NA; J gene: TRBJ1-1; clone size: NA; CDR3 DNA: TGTGCCAGCAGCGTAGTCGGAGAGAACACTGAAGCTTTCTTT; CDR3 protein: CASSVVGENTEAFF
V gene: TRBV28; D gene: TRBD1; J gene: TRBJ2-1; clone size: few; CDR3 DNA: TGTGCCAGCAGCGAACCGGGACAGGGGACGGGTGAGCAGTTCTTC; CDR3 protein: CASSEPGQGTGEQFF
V gene: TRBV7-3; D gene: NA; J gene: TRBJ2-1; clone size: NA; CDR3 DNA: TGTGCCAGCAGCTTACGTATCGCGAGTAATGAGCAGTTCTTC; CDR3 protein: CASSLRIASNEQFF
V gene: TRBV5-1; D gene: TRBD2; J gene: TRBJ2-3; clone size: NA; CDR3 DNA: TGCGCCAGCAGCTTGCTGAAGCGGGGGGGCTCTGATACGCAGTATTTT; CDR3 protein: CASSLLKRGGSDTQYF
V gene: TRBV7-2; D gene: NA; J gene: TRBJ2-4; clone size: NA; CDR3 DNA: TGTGCCAGCAGCTTAGTTGGCGGGACCGCCAAAAACATTCAGTACTTC; CDR3 protein: CASSLVGGTAKNIQYF
V gene: TRBV5-6; D gene: TRBD2; J gene: TRBJ2-1; clone size: NA; CDR3 DNA: TGTGCCAGCAGCCGCGACGGCGGGGGGACATACAATGAGCAGTTCTTC; CDR3 protein: CASSRDGGGTYNEQFF
V gene: TRBV6-5; D gene: NA; J gene: TRBJ2-5; clone size: NA; CDR3 DNA: TGTGCCAGCAGCTCTCGGTTCGGGGAGACCCAGTACTTC; CDR3 protein: CASSSRFGETQYF
V gene: TRBV30; D gene: TRBD2; J gene: TRBJ2-7; clone size: NA; CDR3 DNA: TGTGCCTGGAGTGTAAACGGGAGGGCCCTCCACGAGCAGTACTTC; CDR3 protein: CAWSVNGRALHEQYF
V gene: TRBV6-1; D gene: TRBD1; J gene: TRBJ2-1; clone size: NA; CDR3 DNA: TGTGCCAGCAGTGAAATGACAGGGGGCGCGTGGAATGAGCAGTTCTTC; CDR3 protein: CASSEMTGGAWNEQFF
V gene: TRBV19; D gene: TRBD1; J gene: TRBJ2-6; clone size: NA; CDR3 DNA: TGTGCCAGTACCTACCCCAGGACAGGGGGAGCTGGGGCCAACGTCCTGACTTTC; CDR3 protein: CASTYPRTGGAGANVLTF
V gene: TRBV6-5; D gene: NA; J gene: TRBJ2-2; clone size: few; CDR3 DNA: TGTGCCAGCAGCACGCGGGCAGAAGGCACCGGGGAGCTGTTTTTT; CDR3 protein: CASSTRAEGTGELFF
V gene: TRBV19; D gene: NA; J gene: TRBJ2-7; clone size: NA; CDR3 DNA: TGTGCCAGTAGTCGGCCAGGGAACTACGAGCAGTACTTC; CDR3 protein: CASSRPGNYEQYF
V gene: TRBV7-3; D gene: TRBD1; J gene: TRBJ2-7; clone size: NA; CDR3 DNA: TGTGCCAGCAGCCCAGGGACAGGGGGTACACGCGAGCAGTACTTC; CDR3 protein: CASSPGTGGTREQYF
V gene: TRBV2; D gene: NA; J gene: TRBJ2-2; clone size: NA; CDR3 DNA: TGTGCCAGCAGACGGTCAGGGGACGGAGGGGAGCTGTTTTTT; CDR3 protein: CASRRSGDGGELFF
V gene: TRBV18; D gene: TRBD2; J gene: TRBJ2-3; clone size: NA; CDR3 DNA: TGTGCCAGCTCACCTGGACTAGCGCCCACAGATACGCAGTATTTT; CDR3 protein: CASSPGLAPTDTQYF